The present TCR beta chain was sequenced within a study of preoperative IRX-2 immunotherapy in early breast cancer. This table comes from immunoSEQ multiplex PCR, and its TCRdb copy is limited to in-frame clones, with some not included. The repertoire has 25,000 to 30,000 clones, around 89% of them found once; the top ten carry 9.8%. The CDR3 is 13 residues long. CDR1 and CDR2 from the germline V gene are LNHDA and SQIVND (reference sequence). The V end lost 5 bases, the J end lost 5 bases, and 9 bases lay between the germline ends. Treatment indicated: preoperative locoregional IRX-2 cytokine immunotherapy. Preoperative locoregional IRX-2 cytokine immunotherapy was tested in the phase Ib source study.

The receptor was derived from a human donor with breast cancer. The chain couples TRBV19 to TRBJ1-4; D perhaps matches TRBD1 (5 bases). Sample collection was performed from a patient treated with IRX-2 immunotherapy. The DNA of the CDR3 is TGTGCCAGTAGTGGGACGGGGAATGAAAAACTGTTTTTT. It translates to CASSGTGNEKLFF.